What follows describes a single T cell receptor beta chain. Primers: 60 Vbeta forward and 13 Jbeta reverse. Repertoires were generated with immunoSEQ multiplex PCR, while TCRdb's copy carries only in-frame clones and drops some. The sample lists some 150,000 clones, roughly four fifths occurring once. The sample comes from a study of cytomegalovirus exposure and HLA in healthy donors. The sequence was collected from a man younger than 30 in good health and CMV-seropositive. Sequencing input: PBMCs.

The CDR3 sequence: CASIYGNEQFF. CDR3 DNA sequence: TGTGCCAGCATCTACGGGAATGAGCAGTTCTTC. This rearrangement joins TRBV28 to TRBJ2-1; no clear D. Germline V gene sequence: CDR1 MDHEN, CDR2 SYDVKM. Trimming left V 7 bases short and J 7 bases short, with 8 bases between. The CDR3 totals 11 residues.